The following is a T cell receptor beta chain sequence with its context. Its antigen is unidentified. This CDR3 is also generated by other DNA sequences in the sample. The donors, all of them Caucasian adults, lived in Nashville, Tennessee. This record belongs to a study of shared clonotypes between healthy human individuals. Study-wide background: Aged 18 to 49, the donors were a couple of women and three men. Study-wide results and caveats: Among non-shared clonotypes, generation probabilities were lower than among those shared by all four donors.

The CDR3 has 14 residues. Trimming left V 2 bases short and J 7 bases short, with 11 bases between. CDR1 MNHEY and CDR2 SVGAGI come from the germline V gene. Genomic DNA (from each subset) was split evenly across several immunoSEQ plates. The protocol was immunoSEQ multiplex PCR, while the TCRdb copy is restricted to in-frame clones and leaves out a portion. The table records hundreds of thousands of clones, around 73% of them present only once. The receptor comes from a woman in her twenties or thirties in good health. This chain connects TRBV6-5 to TRBJ2-2; D remains unclear. Sequencing was carried out using memory CD4+ T cells sorted from blood. Subset indicated: CD45RA-negative fraction. The CDR3 DNA is TGTGCCAGCAGTTACGGTCGGGTAGGCGGGGAGCTGTTTTTT. This codes for CASSYGRVGGELFF.